This TCR beta chain came from a study of blood T cell repertoires in COVID-19. Background on the study: Sources were T cells, B-cell-depleted T cells, or PBMCs; the material itself was cDNA or gDNA.

The CDR3 sequence is 14 residues long. Germline-derived CDR1 and CDR2 are LNHDA and SQIVND (reference sequence). The V end lost 1 base, the J end lost 4 bases, and 7 bases lay between the germline ends. The protocol was immunoSEQ multiplex PCR, while the TCRdb copy is restricted to in-frame clones and leaves out a portion. The sample shows around 140,000 clones, more than 85% of them seen only once. The receptor was isolated from a man aged 45 to 65 with active or convalescent COVID-19. Material: peripheral blood. The chain joins TRBV19 to TRBJ2-2, with D possibly being TRBD2 (5 bases). CDR3 nucleotides: TGTGCCAGTAGTATAGCTAGCACCACCGGGGAGCTGTTTTTT. Protein product: CASSIASTTGELFF. The full variable domain, with the rest looked up from reference TRBV19 and TRBJ2-2, is DGGITQSPKYLFRKEGQNVTLSCEQNLNHDAMYWYRQDPGQGLRLIYYSQIVNDFQKGDIAEGYSVSREKKESFPLTVTSAQKNPTAFYLCASSIASTTGELFFGEGSRLTVL.